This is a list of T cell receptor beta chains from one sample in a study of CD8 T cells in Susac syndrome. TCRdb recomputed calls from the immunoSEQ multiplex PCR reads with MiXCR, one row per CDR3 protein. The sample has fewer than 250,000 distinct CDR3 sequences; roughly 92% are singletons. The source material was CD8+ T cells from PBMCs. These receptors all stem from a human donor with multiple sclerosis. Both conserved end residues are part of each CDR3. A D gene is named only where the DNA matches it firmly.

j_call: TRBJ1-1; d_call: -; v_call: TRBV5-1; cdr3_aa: CASSLTGAPDTEAFF; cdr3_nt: TGCGCCAGCAGCCTAACGGGGGCGCCGGACACTGAAGCTTTCTTT
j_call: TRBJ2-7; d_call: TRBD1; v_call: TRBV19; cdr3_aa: CASSIDTGTGGEQYF; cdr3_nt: TGTGCCAGTAGTATAGATACGGGGACAGGCGGCGAGCAGTACTTC
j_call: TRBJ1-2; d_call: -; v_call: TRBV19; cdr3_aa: CASSIRQRAPGYLHYGYTF; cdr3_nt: TGTGCCAGTAGTATAAGGCAGCGAGCGCCGGGGTACCTCCACTATGGCTACACCTTC
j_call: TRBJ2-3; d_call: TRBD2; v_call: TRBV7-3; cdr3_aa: CASSETERGVADTQYF; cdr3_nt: TGTGCCAGCAGCGAGACCGAGCGGGGGGTGGCAGATACGCAGTATTTT
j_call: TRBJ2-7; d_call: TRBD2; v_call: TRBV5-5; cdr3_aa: CASGASGYEQYF; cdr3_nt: TGTGCCAGCGGGGCTAGCGGGTACGAGCAGTACTTC
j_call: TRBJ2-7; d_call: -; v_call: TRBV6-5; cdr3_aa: CASSYSEDHEQYF; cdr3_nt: TGTGCCAGCAGTTACTCGGAGGACCACGAGCAGTACTTC
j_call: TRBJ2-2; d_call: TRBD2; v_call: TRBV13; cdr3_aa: CASKVGTSGNTGELFF; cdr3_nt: TGTGCCAGCAAGGTTGGGACTAGCGGGAACACCGGGGAGCTGTTTTTT
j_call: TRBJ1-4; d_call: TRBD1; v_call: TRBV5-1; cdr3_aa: CASSPWTGGEKLFF; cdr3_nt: TGCGCCAGCAGCCCTTGGACAGGGGGCGAAAAACTGTTTTTT
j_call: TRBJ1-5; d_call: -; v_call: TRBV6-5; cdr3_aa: CASSIDGSAQHF; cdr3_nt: TGTGCCAGCAGCATCGACGGTTCAGCCCAGCATTTT
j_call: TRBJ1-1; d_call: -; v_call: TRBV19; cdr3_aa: CAIPGGQPEAFF; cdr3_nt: TGTGCCATTCCCGGGGGACAACCTGAAGCTTTCTTT
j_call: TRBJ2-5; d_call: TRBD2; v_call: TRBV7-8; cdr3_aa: CASRGGTFQETQYF; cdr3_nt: TGTGCCAGCAGGGGGGGGACGTTCCAAGAGACCCAGTACTTC
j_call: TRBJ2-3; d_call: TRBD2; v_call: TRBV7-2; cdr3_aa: CASSLTSGRGDTQYF; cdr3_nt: TGTGCCAGCAGCTTGACTAGCGGGAGAGGAGATACGCAGTATTTT
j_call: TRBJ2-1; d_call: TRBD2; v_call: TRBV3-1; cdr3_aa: CASSQDRLGTSFYNEQFF; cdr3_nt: TGTGCCAGCAGCCAAGATCGACTTGGGACTAGCTTTTACAATGAGCAGTTCTTC
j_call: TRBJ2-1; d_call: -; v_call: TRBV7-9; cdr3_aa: CASSQMGGRNNEQFF; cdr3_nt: TGTGCCAGCAGCCAGATGGGGGGCCGAAACAATGAGCAGTTCTTC
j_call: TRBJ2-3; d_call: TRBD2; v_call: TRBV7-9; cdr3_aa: CASSSTGLAGTDTQYF; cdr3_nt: TGTGCCAGCAGCTCGACGGGACTAGCGGGCACAGATACGCAGTATTTT
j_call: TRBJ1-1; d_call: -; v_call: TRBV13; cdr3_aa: CASSLKGYTEVFF; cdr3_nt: TGTGCCAGCAGCTTAAAGGGCTACACTGAAGTTTTCTTT